The clone carrying this TCR beta chain was seen only a few times. The data derive from a study of T-cell reconstitution after alpha-beta-depleted transplantation in children. The CDR3 loop spans 15 amino acids. J gave up 2 bases and V 2 bases, and 2 bases lay outside the gene matches. Germline loops: CDR1 SGHRS, CDR2 YFSETQ. Preparation of the TCRbeta library used unique molecular identifiers. TCRdb re-analysed the PCR reads in MiXCR, keeping a single row per CDR3 protein. Counted here are around 600,000 distinct CDR3 sequences, 8% to 11% occurring once; the ten biggest clones make up roughly 3.9%. The material was PBMCs from the stem cell graft donor, obtained from the stem cell graft. The origin of this receptor is a human donor who donated a stem cell graft to a child with acute myeloid leukemia. This rearrangement joins TRBV5-1 to TRBJ2-4, with TRBD2 identical over 9 bases. CDR3 in DNA: TGCGCCAGCAGCTTCGCGGGAGGGACCAAAAACATTCAGTACTTC. Its translation is CASSFAGGTKNIQYF.